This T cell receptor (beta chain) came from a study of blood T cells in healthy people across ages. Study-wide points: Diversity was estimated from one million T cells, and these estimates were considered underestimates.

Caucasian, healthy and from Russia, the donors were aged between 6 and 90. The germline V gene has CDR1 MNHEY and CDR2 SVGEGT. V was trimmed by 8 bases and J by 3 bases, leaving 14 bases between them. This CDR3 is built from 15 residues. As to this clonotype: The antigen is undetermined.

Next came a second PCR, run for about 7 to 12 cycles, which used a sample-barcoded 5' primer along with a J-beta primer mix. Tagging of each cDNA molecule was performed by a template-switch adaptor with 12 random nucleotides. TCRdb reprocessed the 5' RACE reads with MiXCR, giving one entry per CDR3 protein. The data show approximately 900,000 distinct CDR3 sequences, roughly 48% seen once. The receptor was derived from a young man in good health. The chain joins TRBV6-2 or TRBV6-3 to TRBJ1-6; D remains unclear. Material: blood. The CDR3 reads CASGSWTVYNSPLHF. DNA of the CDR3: TGTGCCAGCGGCTCTTGGACCGTCTATAATTCACCCCTCCACTTT.